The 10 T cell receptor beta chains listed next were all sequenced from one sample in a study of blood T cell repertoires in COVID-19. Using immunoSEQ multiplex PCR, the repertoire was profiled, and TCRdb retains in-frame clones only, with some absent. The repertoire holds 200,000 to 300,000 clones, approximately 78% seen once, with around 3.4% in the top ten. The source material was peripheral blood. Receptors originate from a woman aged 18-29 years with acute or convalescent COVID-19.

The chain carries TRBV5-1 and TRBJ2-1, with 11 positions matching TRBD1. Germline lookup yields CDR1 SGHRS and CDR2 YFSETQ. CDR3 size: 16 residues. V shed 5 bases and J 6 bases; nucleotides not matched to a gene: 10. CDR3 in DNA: TGCGCCAGCAGTTCCAGACCGGGACAGGGGGGCAATGAGCAGTTCTTC. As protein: CASSSRPGQGGNEQFF.

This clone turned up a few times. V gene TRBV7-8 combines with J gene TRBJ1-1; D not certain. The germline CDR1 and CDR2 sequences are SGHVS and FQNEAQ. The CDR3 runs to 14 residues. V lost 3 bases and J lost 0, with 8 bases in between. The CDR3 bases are TGTGCCAGCAGCTTCGGGTCTATGAACACTGAAGCTTTCTTT. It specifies CASSFGSMNTEAFF.

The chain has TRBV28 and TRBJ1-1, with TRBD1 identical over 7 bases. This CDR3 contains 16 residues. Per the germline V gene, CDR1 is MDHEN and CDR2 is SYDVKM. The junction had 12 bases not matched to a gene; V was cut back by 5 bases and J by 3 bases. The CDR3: CASSAPPDRADTEAFF. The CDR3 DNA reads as TGTGCCAGCAGTGCCCCGCCCGACAGGGCGGACACTGAAGCTTTCTTT.

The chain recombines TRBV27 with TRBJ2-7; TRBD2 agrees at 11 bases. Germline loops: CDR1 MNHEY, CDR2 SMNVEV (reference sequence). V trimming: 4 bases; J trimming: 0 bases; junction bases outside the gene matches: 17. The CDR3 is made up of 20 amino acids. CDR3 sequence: CASSSGLADHQKHFSYEQYF. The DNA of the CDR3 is TGTGCCAGCAGTTCGGGACTAGCGGACCACCAGAAACACTTCTCCTACGAGCAGTACTTC.

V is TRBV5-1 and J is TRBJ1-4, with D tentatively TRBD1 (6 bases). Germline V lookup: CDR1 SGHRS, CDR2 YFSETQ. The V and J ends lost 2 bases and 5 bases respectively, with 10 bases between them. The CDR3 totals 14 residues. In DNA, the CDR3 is TGCGCCAGCAGCTTCACAGGGTGGAATGAAAAACTGTTTTTT. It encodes CASSFTGWNEKLFF.

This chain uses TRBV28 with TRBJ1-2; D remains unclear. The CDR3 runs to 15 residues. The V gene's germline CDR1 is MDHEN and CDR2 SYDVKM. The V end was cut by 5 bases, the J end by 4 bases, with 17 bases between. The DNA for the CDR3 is TGTGCCAGCAGTCAAGCTGGGGAGGGTAGCTATGGCTACACCTTC. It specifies CASSQAGEGSYGYTF.

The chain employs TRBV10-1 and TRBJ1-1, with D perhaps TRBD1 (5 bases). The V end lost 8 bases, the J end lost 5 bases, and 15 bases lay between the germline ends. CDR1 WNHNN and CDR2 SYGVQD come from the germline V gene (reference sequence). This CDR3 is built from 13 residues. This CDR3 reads CASGPNGGTEAFF. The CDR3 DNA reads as TGCGCCAGCGGTCCCAATGGGGGGACTGAAGCTTTCTTT.

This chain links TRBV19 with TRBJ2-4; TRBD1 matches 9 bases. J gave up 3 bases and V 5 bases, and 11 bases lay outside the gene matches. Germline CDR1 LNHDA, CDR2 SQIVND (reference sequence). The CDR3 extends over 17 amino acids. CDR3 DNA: TGTGCCAGTAGTCTCCGTGGGACAGGGTTGAACAAAAACATTCAGTACTTC. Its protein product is CASSLRGTGLNKNIQYF. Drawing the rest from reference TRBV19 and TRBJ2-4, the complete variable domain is DGGITQSPKYLFRKEGQNVTLSCEQNLNHDAMYWYRQDPGQGLRLIYYSQIVNDFQKGDIAEGYSVSREKKESFPLTVTSAQKNPTAFYLCASSLRGTGLNKNIQYFGAGTRLSVL.

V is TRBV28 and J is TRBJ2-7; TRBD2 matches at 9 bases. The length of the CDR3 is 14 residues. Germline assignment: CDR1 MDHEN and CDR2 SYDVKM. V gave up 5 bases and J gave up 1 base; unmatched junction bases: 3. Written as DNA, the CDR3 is TGTGCCAGCAGTACGGGACTAGCTTCCTACGAGCAGTACTTC. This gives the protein CASSTGLASYEQYF.

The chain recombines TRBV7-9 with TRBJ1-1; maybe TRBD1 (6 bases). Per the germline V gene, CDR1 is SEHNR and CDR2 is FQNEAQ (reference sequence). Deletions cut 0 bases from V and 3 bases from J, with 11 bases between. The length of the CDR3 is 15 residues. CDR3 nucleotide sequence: TGTGCCAGCAGCTTAGCCAAGACAGGCTACACTGAAGCTTTCTTT. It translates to CASSLAKTGYTEAFF. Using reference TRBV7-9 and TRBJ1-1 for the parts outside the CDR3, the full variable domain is DTGVSQNPRHKITKRGQNVTFRCDPISEHNRLYWYRQTLGQGPEFLTYFQNEAQLEKSRLLSDRFSAERPKGSFSTLEIQRTEQGDSAMYLCASSLAKTGYTEAFFGQGTRLTVV.